The clone carrying this TCR beta chain appeared a few times. Its antigen is currently unknown. TCRdb analysed the 5' RACE reads with MiXCR anew, one entry per CDR3 protein. This table has hundreds of thousands of distinct CDR3 sequences, approximately 22% appearing once. The data stem from a study of CD8 T cells in ankylosing spondylitis. Study-level findings and limits: A TCR beta motif made of 7 to 9 highly homologous variants seemed typical of ankylosing spondylitis blood. Earlier literature documents some of the motif variants in reactive arthritis synovial fluid and blood.

The sample taken for sequencing was blood, either unsorted or a sorted T cell fraction (not recorded which). The receptor's source is a male donor with ankylosing spondylitis or in good health (not recorded which).

The CDR3 here is CASSLGLAEYEQYF. CDR3 nucleotides: TGTGCCAGCAGCTTGGGACTAGCGGAGTACGAGCAGTACTTC. The chain is built from TRBV5-5 and TRBJ2-7; 9 bases match TRBD2. V shed 0 bases, J shed 4 bases, and the junction held 2 bases outside the gene matches. The CDR3 sequence is 14 residues long. Germline V gives CDR1 SGHKS, CDR2 YYEKEE (reference sequence).